This T cell receptor (beta chain) was obtained from a study of blood T cell repertoires in COVID-19. Libraries were prepared by immunoSEQ multiplex PCR; TCRdb keeps only in-frame clonotypes and omits some of them. Of 450,000 to 500,000 clones in the sample, roughly 85% were seen once. CDR1 and CDR2 from the germline V gene are SGHKS and YYEKEE (reference sequence). Trimming at V came to 1 base and at J to 4 bases, leaving 5 bases not matched to a gene. The CDR3 extends over 16 amino acids. The J gene is TRBJ2-1, the V gene TRBV5-5; 10 nucleotides agree with TRBD2. The specimen sequenced was peripheral blood. The sequence came from a human donor in a cohort sampled during active COVID-19. In DNA, the CDR3 is TGTGCCAGCAGCTTGAGCGGACTAGCGGAGTACAATGAGCAGTTCTTC. Its translation is CASSLSGLAEYNEQFF.